This is a list of T cell receptor beta chains from one sample in a study of blood T cell repertoires in COVID-19. The table came from immunoSEQ multiplex PCR; TCRdb's copy has only in-frame clones and leaves some out. The data contain roughly 200,000 clones, just under 90% of them seen just once; the ten biggest clones take up 4%. The sequenced sample consisted of PBMCs or T cells enriched from blood (not recorded which). The receptors here all came from a woman aged 30 to 39 with acute COVID-19. The CDR3 runs from the conserved cysteine through the conserved F or W. A D gene is named only where the DNA matches it firmly. Clone size is stated in some rows and not others, as once, few, many or a class when expanded.

TRBV7-2	-	14	TRBJ2-7	TRBD1	CASSRDRGRYEQYF	TGTGCCAGCAGCCGCGACAGGGGGCGCTACGAGCAGTACTTC
TRBV6-5	-	14	TRBJ1-2	-	CASSLQASTYGYTF	TGTGCCAGCAGCCTCCAGGCTTCCACTTATGGCTACACCTTC
TRBV28	-	15	TRBJ1-2	TRBD1	CASSYRTGTNYGYTF	TGTGCCAGCAGTTACAGGACAGGGACTAACTATGGCTACACCTTC
TRBV25-1	-	14	TRBJ2-7	-	CASSEMEGADEQYF	TGTGCCAGCAGTGAAATGGAGGGGGCGGACGAGCAGTACTTC
TRBV28	-	15	TRBJ1-2	TRBD1	CASTFPGQGGYGYTF	TGTGCCAGCACCTTCCCGGGACAGGGGGGATATGGCTACACCTTC
TRBV15	-	16	TRBJ2-2	TRBD2	CATSRPGGGLSGELFF	TGTGCCACCAGCAGACCGGGGGGTGGATTGAGCGGGGAGCTGTTTTTT
TRBV4-1	-	14	TRBJ1-2	-	CASSQYRGGYGYTF	TGCGCCAGCAGCCAATATCGGGGGGGCTATGGCTACACCTTC
TRBV5-1	-	15	TRBJ1-2	TRBD1	CASSLSPGTGEGYTF	TGCGCCAGCAGCTTGTCCCCCGGGACAGGGGAGGGCTACACCTTC
TRBV28	-	17	TRBJ1-5	TRBD1	CASSPTGMRGSNQPQHF	TGTGCCAGCAGCCCGACAGGGATGAGGGGCAGCAATCAGCCCCAGCATTTT
TRBV27	-	16	TRBJ1-2	TRBD1	CATADSGQGVGYGYTF	TGTGCCACCGCCGACTCGGGACAGGGGGTAGGGTATGGCTACACCTTC
TRBV3-1/TRBV3-2	-	12	TRBJ1-1	-	CASRSPGAEAFF	TGTGCCAGCAGATCCCCAGGCGCTGAAGCTTTCTTT
TRBV5-6	-	16	TRBJ2-7	TRBD1	CASSLEPGRGQREQYF	TGTGCCAGCAGCTTGGAACCGGGAAGGGGACAGCGCGAGCAGTACTTC
TRBV10-1	-	15	TRBJ2-5	TRBD1	CASSEKGTGEETQYF	TGCGCCAGCAGTGAAAAAGGGACAGGGGAAGAGACCCAGTACTTC
TRBV16	-	14	TRBJ1-2	-	CASSLNDPSGGYTF	TGTGCCAGCAGCCTCAACGATCCTTCTGGCGGCTACACCTTC
TRBV30	-	15	TRBJ1-1	-	CAWRSHRDMNTEAFF	TGTGCCTGGAGGTCCCACAGGGACATGAACACTGAAGCTTTCTTT
TRBV15	-	14	TRBJ2-3	TRBD1	CATSRTGGTDTQYF	TGTGCCACCAGCAGGACAGGGGGCACAGATACGCAGTATTTT
TRBV5-1	-	17	TRBJ2-2	-	CASSYAVDIPNTGELFF	TGCGCCAGCAGCTACGCCGTTGACATACCGAACACCGGGGAGCTGTTTTTT
TRBV15	-	15	TRBJ2-3	TRBD2	CATRQLAGVEDTQYF	TGTGCCACCAGGCAACTAGCGGGGGTGGAAGATACGCAGTATTTT
TRBV12-3/TRBV12-4	-	13	TRBJ1-2	-	CASSLTSNYGYTF	TGTGCCAGCAGCTTAACATCTAACTATGGCTACACCTTC
TRBV5-5	-	13	TRBJ2-2	-	CASSLVSTGELFF	TGTGCCAGCAGCTTGGTGAGCACCGGGGAGCTGTTTTTT
TRBV4-1	-	14	TRBJ1-1	TRBD1	CASSQVRGDTEAFF	TGCGCCAGCAGCCAGGTCAGGGGGGACACTGAAGCTTTCTTT
TRBV25-1	-	11	TRBJ1-2	-	CASSVTSGYTF	TGTGCCAGCAGTGTAACATCCGGCTACACCTTC
TRBV4-1	-	14	TRBJ1-4	-	CASSQRSGSEKLFF	TGCGCCAGCAGCCAACGAAGCGGGTCGGAAAAACTGTTTTTT
TRBV5-5	-	14	TRBJ2-5	TRBD2	CASSRGGAQETQYF	TGTGCCAGCAGCCGCGGGGGGGCACAAGAGACCCAGTACTTC
TRBV10-3	-	17	TRBJ2-1	-	CAISGTRDTSANNEQFF	TGTGCCATCTCAGGGACAAGGGACACCAGCGCCAACAATGAGCAGTTCTTC
TRBV2	-	16	TRBJ2-3	TRBD2	CASSEAGGGAIHTQYF	TGTGCCAGCAGTGAAGCGGGCGGGGGGGCCATACATACGCAGTATTTT
TRBV25-1	-	16	TRBJ1-1	-	CASSELTGGSNTEAFF	TGTGCCAGCAGTGAACTGACCGGAGGTTCGAACACTGAAGCTTTCTTT
TRBV13	-	16	TRBJ1-1	-	CASSLSPTGVNTEAFF	TGTGCCAGCAGCTTGAGTCCGACAGGAGTGAACACTGAAGCTTTCTTT
TRBV6-5	-	14	TRBJ1-5	-	CASTTGGLGQPQHF	TGTGCCAGCACCACAGGAGGGCTCGGTCAGCCCCAGCATTTT
TRBV10-2	-	17	TRBJ2-6	TRBD2	CASAWGGVMAGANVLTF	TGCGCCAGCGCCTGGGGAGGGGTCATGGCTGGGGCCAACGTCCTGACTTTC
TRBV2	once	16	TRBJ1-5	TRBD1	CASSARGQENNQPQHF	TGTGCCAGCAGTGCCCGGGGACAGGAAAACAATCAGCCCCAGCATTTT
TRBV28	-	17	TRBJ1-5	TRBD1	CASSPWTGDHSNQPQHF	TGTGCCAGCAGTCCCTGGACAGGGGACCATAGCAATCAGCCCCAGCATTTT
TRBV29-1	-	15	TRBJ2-7	TRBD2	CSVVPGLEIKGEQYF	TGCAGCGTGGTACCGGGACTAGAAATCAAGGGCGAGCAGTACTTC
TRBV3-1/TRBV3-2	-	16	TRBJ2-2	TRBD2	CASSQKRGPNTGELFF	TGTGCCAGCAGCCAAAAGCGGGGGCCCAACACCGGGGAGCTGTTTTTT
TRBV5-1	-	16	TRBJ1-6	-	CASSLVPGSHNSPLHF	TGCGCCAGCAGCTTGGTCCCGGGATCCCACAATTCACCCCTCCACTTT
TRBV6-5	-	12	TRBJ2-5	-	CASRVAGETQYF	TGTGCCAGCAGAGTGGCGGGAGAGACCCAGTACTTC
TRBV4-3	-	14	TRBJ1-5	TRBD1	CASSRGQGEQPQHF	TGCGCCAGCAGCCGCGGACAGGGCGAGCAGCCCCAGCATTTT
TRBV7-6	once	15	TRBJ2-7	-	CASSLAQGLLYEQYF	TGTGCCAGCAGCTTAGCGCAGGGGCTACTCTACGAGCAGTACTTC
TRBV6-5	-	12	TRBJ1-2	-	CASRGGDYGYTF	TGTGCCAGCAGGGGGGGGGACTATGGCTACACCTTC
TRBV3-1/TRBV3-2	-	14	TRBJ2-1	-	CASSQRGANNEQFF	TGTGCCAGCAGCCAACGGGGGGCTAACAATGAGCAGTTCTTC
TRBV5-6	-	14	TRBJ2-7	TRBD2	CASSSTSVIFEQYF	TGTGCCAGCAGCTCGACTAGCGTAATTTTCGAGCAGTACTTC
TRBV7-2	-	14	TRBJ1-1	TRBD1	CASSTNDRVLEAFF	TGTGCCAGCAGCACGAACGACAGGGTTCTTGAAGCTTTCTTT
TRBV2	once	16	TRBJ1-6	TRBD1	CASSRTGTSYNSPLHF	TGTGCCAGCAGCAGGACAGGGACCTCCTATAATTCACCCCTCCACTTT
TRBV20-1	few	11	TRBJ2-7	-	CSARDTYEQYF	TGCAGTGCTAGAGACACATACGAGCAGTACTTC
TRBV19	-	15	TRBJ1-4	TRBD1	CASETLQGANEKLFF	TGTGCCAGCGAAACCTTACAGGGGGCGAATGAAAAACTGTTTTTT
TRBV4-1	-	14	TRBJ2-7	-	CASSPGEWGYEQYF	TGCGCCAGCAGCCCAGGGGAGTGGGGCTACGAGCAGTACTTC
TRBV19	once	16	TRBJ1-1	TRBD1	CASSTPTRTGNTEAFF	TGTGCCAGTAGTACCCCAACCCGGACAGGGAACACTGAAGCTTTCTTT
TRBV5-1	many	14	TRBJ1-3	-	CASSPGSSGNTIYF	TGCGCCAGCAGCCCTGGGAGCTCTGGAAACACCATATATTTT